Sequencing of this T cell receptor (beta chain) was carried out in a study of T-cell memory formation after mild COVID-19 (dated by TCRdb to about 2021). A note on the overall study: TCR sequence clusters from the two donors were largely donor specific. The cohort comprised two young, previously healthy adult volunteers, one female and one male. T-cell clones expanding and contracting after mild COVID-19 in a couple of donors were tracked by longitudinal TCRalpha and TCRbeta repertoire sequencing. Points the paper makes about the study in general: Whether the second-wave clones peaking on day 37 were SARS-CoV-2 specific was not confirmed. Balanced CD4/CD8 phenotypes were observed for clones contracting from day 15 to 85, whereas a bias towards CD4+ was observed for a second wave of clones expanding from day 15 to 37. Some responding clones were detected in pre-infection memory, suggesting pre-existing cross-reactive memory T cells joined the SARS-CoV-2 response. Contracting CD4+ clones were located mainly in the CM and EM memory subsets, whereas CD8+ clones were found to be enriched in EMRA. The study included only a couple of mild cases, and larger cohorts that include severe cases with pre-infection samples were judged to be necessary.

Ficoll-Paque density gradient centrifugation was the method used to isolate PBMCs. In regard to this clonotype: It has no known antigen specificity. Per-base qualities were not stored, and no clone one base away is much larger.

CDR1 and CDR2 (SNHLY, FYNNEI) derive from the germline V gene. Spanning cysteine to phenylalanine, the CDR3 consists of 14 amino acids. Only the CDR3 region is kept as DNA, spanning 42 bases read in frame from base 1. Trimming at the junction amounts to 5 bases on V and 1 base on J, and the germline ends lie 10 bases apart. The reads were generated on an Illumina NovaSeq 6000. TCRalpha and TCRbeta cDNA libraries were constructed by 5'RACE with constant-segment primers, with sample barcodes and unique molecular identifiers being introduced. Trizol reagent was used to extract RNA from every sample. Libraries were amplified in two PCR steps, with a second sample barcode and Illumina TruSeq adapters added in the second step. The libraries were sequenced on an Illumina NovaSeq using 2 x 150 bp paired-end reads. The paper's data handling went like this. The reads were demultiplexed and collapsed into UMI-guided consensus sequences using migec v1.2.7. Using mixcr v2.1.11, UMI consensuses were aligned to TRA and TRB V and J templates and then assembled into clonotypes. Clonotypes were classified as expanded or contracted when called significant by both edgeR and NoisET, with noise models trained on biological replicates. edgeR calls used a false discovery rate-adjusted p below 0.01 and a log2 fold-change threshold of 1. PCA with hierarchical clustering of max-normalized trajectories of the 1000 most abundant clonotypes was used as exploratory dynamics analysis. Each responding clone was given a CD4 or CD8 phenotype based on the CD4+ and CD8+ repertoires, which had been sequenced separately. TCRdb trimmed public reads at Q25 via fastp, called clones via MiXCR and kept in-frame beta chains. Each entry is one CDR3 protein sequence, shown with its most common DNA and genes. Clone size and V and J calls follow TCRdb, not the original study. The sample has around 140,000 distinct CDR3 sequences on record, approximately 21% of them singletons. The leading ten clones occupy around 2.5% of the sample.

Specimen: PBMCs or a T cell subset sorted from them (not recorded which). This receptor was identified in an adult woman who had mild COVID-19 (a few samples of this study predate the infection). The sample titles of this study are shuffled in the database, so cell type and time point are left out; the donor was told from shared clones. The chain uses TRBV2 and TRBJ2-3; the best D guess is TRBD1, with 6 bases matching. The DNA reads TGTGCCAGCAGTCTGGACAGCCGCACAGATACGCAGTATTTT. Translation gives CASSLDSRTDTQYF.